This T cell receptor (beta chain) was identified in a study of CD8 T cells in ankylosing spondylitis. Findings of the study overall: What seemed typical of ankylosing spondylitis blood was a TCR beta motif built from several highly homologous variants. Researchers reportedly found disease-linked clones significantly enriched in matched ankylosing spondylitis synovial fluid. In the blood and synovial fluid of reactive arthritis, some motif variants had been previously reported.

It was by quantitative 5'-RACE with molecular barcodes that TCR beta libraries were made. TCRdb redid the calling of the 5' RACE reads with MiXCR, one entry per CDR3 protein. Of 270,000 or so distinct CDR3 sequences in the sample, 15% to 20% were seen once. With respect to this clonotype: The target antigen is unknown.

Germline V gene sequence: CDR1 MGHRA, CDR2 YSYEKL. CDR3 length: 16 amino acids. The V and J ends lost 0 bases and 1 base, in that order; junction bases with no gene match: 3. The clonotype comes from a male donor with ankylosing spondylitis or in good health (not recorded which). Sequenced material: blood, either unsorted or a sorted T cell fraction (not recorded which). The V gene is TRBV4-1, the J gene TRBJ1-5; 7 positions agree with TRBD1. The CDR3: CASSQEGGQSNQPQHF. The CDR3 region has the DNA TGCGCCAGCAGCCAAGAGGGGGGACAGAGCAATCAGCCCCAGCATTTT.